The 27 T cell receptor beta chains below all came from one sample that was sequenced in a study of spatial heterogeneity in lung cancer. TCRdb reprocessed the 5' RACE reads with MiXCR, giving one entry per CDR3 protein. The data contain approximately 92,000 distinct CDR3 sequences, less than 15% of them singletons. Time point specified: sample taken at primary tumor resection. Whole RNA, isolated from tumor, nontumor lung or frozen PBMC, was sequenced without prior sorting. This sample comprised PBMCs, obtained at surgery. These receptors were taken from a male donor with early-stage non-small cell lung cancer.

The genes are TRBV7-2 and TRBJ2-1, with D perhaps matching TRBD1 (5 bases). The V end lost 5 bases, the J end lost 2 bases, and 13 bases lay between the germline ends. Per germline, CDR1 SGHTA and CDR2 FQGNSA. CDR3 length: 15 residues. Here the CDR3 DNA reads TGTGCCAGCAGCCTAGACAGCCTTACCTACAATGAGCAGTTCTTC. Its protein is CASSLDSLTYNEQFF.

There are a few counts of this clonotype. The chain has TRBV5-4 and TRBJ2-1; possibly TRBD2 for D (6 bases). The CDR3 consists of 17 residues. V was cut by 2 bases and J by 5 bases, with 20 bases left in between. In germline, CDR1 is SGHNT, CDR2 YYREEE (reference sequence). DNA for the CDR3: TGTGCCAGCAGCTTCAGTTCTTCCGGGAGAATCAACAATGAGCAGTTCTTC. Residues: CASSFSSSGRINNEQFF.

The sample holds a few counts of this clonotype. The rearrangement links TRBV15 to TRBJ2-5; perhaps D is TRBD1 or TRBD2 (5 bases each). The CDR3 covers 13 residues. Trimming shortened V by 3 bases and J by 4 bases, and 9 bases separated the two germline ends. Germline V gene lookup returns CDR1 LNHNV and CDR2 YYDKDF (reference sequence). Here the CDR3 DNA reads TGTGCCACCAGCAGGTGGGACCGAGAGACCCAGTACTTC. Protein sequence: CATSRWDRETQYF.

The V and J genes are TRBV6-2 or TRBV6-3 and TRBJ2-2, with D possibly called TRBD1 or TRBD2 (5 bases each). This CDR3 region has 17 residues. From germline, CDR1 is MNHEY and CDR2 SVGEGT. Trimming left V 5 bases short and J 5 bases short, with 21 bases between. In DNA, the CDR3 is TGTGCCAGCAGTCCTCGTCGATCCGGGACGGAGACCGGGGAGCTGTTTTTT. It yields the protein CASSPRRSGTETGELFF.

The CDR3 sequence: CASSWDASNTEAFF. DNA of the CDR3: TGCGCCAGCAGCTGGGACGCCTCCAACACTGAAGCTTTCTTT. The chain has TRBV5-1 and TRBJ1-1, with D tentatively TRBD1 (5 bases). V was shortened by 3 bases and J by 2 bases, with 11 bases between the two germline ends. The germline V gene encodes CDR1 SGHRS and CDR2 YFSETQ. This CDR3 is built from 14 residues.

The genes are TRBV11-3 and TRBJ2-2, with 7 bases matching TRBD2. Germline V gene sequence: CDR1 SGHNT, CDR2 YENEEA. The junction had 6 bases not matched to a gene; V was cut back by 2 bases and J by 6 bases. The CDR3 has 15 residues. This CDR3 is CASSLYEAGAGELFF. The CDR3 nucleotides read TGTGCCAGCAGCTTATATGAGGCGGGGGCCGGGGAGCTGTTTTTT.

The chain recombines TRBV18 with TRBJ2-3; the D is unclear. The CDR3 has 14 amino acids. The V end was cut by 4 bases, the J end by 2 bases, with 10 bases between. The germline V gene encodes CDR1 KGHSH and CDR2 LQKENI. CDR3 coding DNA: TGTGCCAGCTCACGTGGCCAAAACACAGATACGCAGTATTTT. Its protein product is CASSRGQNTDTQYF.

This clonotype was picked up many times. The CDR3 nucleotides are TGTGCCAGCAGCCTTAGCGAGTCTTTCTCCTACAATGAGCAGTTCTTC. As protein: CASSLSESFSYNEQFF. The J gene is TRBJ2-1, the V gene TRBV14; D is possibly TRBD2 (5 bases). Germline V lookup: CDR1 SGHDN, CDR2 FVKESK. The CDR3 length is 16 residues. Trimming removed 4 bases from V and 0 bases from J, with 13 bases in between.

V usage is TRBV2 and J usage is TRBJ1-2; 8 positions agree with TRBD1. The trim removed 5 bases at V and 4 bases at J, leaving 3 bases unmatched. The germline gives CDR1 SNHLY, CDR2 FYNNEI. The CDR3 runs 13 residues. The CDR3 nucleotides read TGTGCCAGCAGTAGGACAGGGCTCTATGGCTACACCTTC. Protein: CASSRTGLYGYTF.

DNA for the CDR3: TGTGCCAGCAGTCGGTCCCAACGGTTGTATGGCTACACCTTC. This codes for CASSRSQRLYGYTF. The chain combines TRBV28 with TRBJ1-2, with D hard to call. CDR3 size: 14 residues. Trimming left V 5 bases short and J 5 bases short, with 15 bases between. Per the germline V gene, CDR1 is MDHEN and CDR2 is SYDVKM.

For this clonotype: This may stem from a read error, because a much larger clone lies one nucleotide away. V gene TRBV6-2 or TRBV6-3 combines with J gene TRBJ2-4, with 12 positions matching TRBD2. J lost 3 bases, V lost 6 bases, and 18 bases had no gene match. Germline CDR1 MNHEY, CDR2 SVGEGT. The CDR3 covers 20 residues. The CDR3 sequence: CASSELPLAGGPLVKNIQYF. The CDR3 bases are TGTGCCAGCAGCGAACTCCCGCTAGCGGGAGGGCCTCTTGTCAAAAACATTCAGTACTTC.

The CDR3 bases are TGCAGCGTTTTTTCTTCTAGGACAGGGCCCTTTTTCAATGAGCAGTTCTTC. This codes for CSVFSSRTGPFFNEQFF. J is TRBJ2-1 and V is TRBV29-1, with 8 bases that match TRBD1. V was clipped by 5 bases and J by 6 bases; unmatched bases: 18. CDR1 and CDR2 from the germline V gene are SQVTM and ANQGSEA. The CDR3 totals 17 residues.

The rearrangement uses TRBV5-6 and TRBJ1-1; D is undetermined. The V end lost 5 bases, the J end lost 4 bases, and 18 bases lay between the germline ends. Germline V gene data show CDR1 as SGHDT and CDR2 as YYEEEE. The length of the CDR3 is 15 residues. CDR3 in amino acids: CASRIHIEASTEAFF. CDR3 nucleotide sequence: TGTGCCAGCAGGATTCATATTGAGGCCAGCACTGAAGCTTTCTTT.

The chain carries TRBV5-5 and TRBJ1-3; TRBD1 aligns across 8 bases. Trimming took 2 bases from V and 0 from J; bases not matched to a gene: 1. Germline lookup yields CDR1 SGHKS and CDR2 YYEKEE (reference sequence). The CDR3 is 15 amino acids. In nucleotides, the CDR3 is TGTGCCAGCAGCTTACAGGGGGTCTCTGGAAACACCATATATTTT. This codes for CASSLQGVSGNTIYF.

This clonotype was counted many times. V gene TRBV10-2 combines with J gene TRBJ1-2, with D possibly being TRBD1 (5 bases). CDR1 WSHSY and CDR2 SAAADI come from the germline V gene. This CDR3 has 15 amino acids. The ends were cut back, 3 bases at V and 0 bases at J, with 11 bases in the middle. The CDR3 here is CASSDGGRANYGYTF. The CDR3 DNA is TGCGCCAGCAGTGATGGGGGAAGAGCTAACTATGGCTACACCTTC.

This clonotype was detected many times. CDR3 residues: CASRGTGPAYEQYF. CDR3 in DNA: TGTGCCAGTCGCGGGACAGGCCCCGCCTACGAGCAGTACTTC. The rearrangement joins TRBV25-1 to TRBJ2-7; TRBD1 matches at 8 bases. The germline gives CDR1 MGHDK, CDR2 SYGVNS. The CDR3 spans 14 residues. The J segment lost 2 bases and the V segment lost 9 bases, leaving 9 bases of the junction unmatched.

This chain joins TRBV7-9 and TRBJ2-5; a weak D match, TRBD2 (5 bases). This CDR3 is 14 amino acids long. CDR1 is SEHNR, CDR2 FQNEAQ, per germline (reference sequence). V lost 5 bases and J 2 bases, leaving 12 bases between the germline ends. CDR3 in amino acids: CASSLLTGQETQYF. As DNA, the CDR3 is TGTGCCAGCAGCCTACTGACGGGACAAGAGACCCAGTACTTC.

The table lists this clonotype with a few counts. The CDR3, as DNA: TGTGCCAGCACCCGCACAGCGGGAGGAACTGAGCAGTTCTTC. This sequence encodes CASTRTAGGTEQFF. The chain combines TRBV7-3 with TRBJ2-1; 9 bases line up with TRBD2. V was clipped by 7 bases and J by 9 bases; unmatched bases: 10. The CDR3 length is 14 residues. Germline CDR1 is SGHTA and CDR2 is FQGTGA.

This clonotype was seen many times. This chain uses TRBV9 with TRBJ2-3; perhaps TRBD2 as D (6 bases). Germline assignment: CDR1 SGDLS and CDR2 YYNGEE. V was clipped by 0 bases and J by 1 base, with 18 bases between them. The CDR3 has 18 amino acids. CDR3 coding DNA: TGTGCCAGCAGCGTAGTAGGTTCCAGCTCGGGGGGCACAGATACGCAGTATTTT. Protein sequence: CASSVVGSSSGGTDTQYF.

There are many counts of this clonotype. The genes are TRBV28 and TRBJ2-2; maybe TRBD2 (5 bases). Per germline, CDR1 MDHEN and CDR2 SYDVKM. The V end was cut by 5 bases, the J end by 0 bases, with 13 bases between. The CDR3 consists of 16 residues. The CDR3 spells CASSPLGLSNTGELFF. The DNA of the CDR3 is TGTGCCAGCAGTCCACTTGGACTGTCGAACACCGGGGAGCTGTTTTTT.

There are many counts of this clonotype. This rearrangement joins TRBV3-1 to TRBJ2-7; the D is unclear. The length of the CDR3 is 13 residues. Trimming pared 1 base from V and 0 bases from J, leaving 4 bases between. Germline V gene lookup returns CDR1 LGHDT and CDR2 YNNKEL (reference sequence). This CDR3 is CASSQGSSYEQYF. DNA for the CDR3: TGTGCCAGCAGCCAAGGTAGCTCCTACGAGCAGTACTTC.

This clonotype occurred many times. The chain uses TRBV28 and TRBJ2-2; D gene uncertain. The germline V gene has CDR1 MDHEN and CDR2 SYDVKM. The CDR3 contains 11 residues. Trimming took off 5 bases at V and 6 bases at J, with 4 bases between the two ends. The CDR3, as DNA: TGTGCCAGCAGTAAGCCCGGGGAGCTGTTTTTT. Protein sequence: CASSKPGELFF. The full variable domain, its missing parts supplied by reference TRBV28 and TRBJ2-2, is DVKVTQSSRYLVKRTGEKVFLECVQDMDHENMFWYRQDPGLGLRLIYFSYDVKMKEKGDIPEGYSVSREKKERFSLILESASTNQTSMYLCASSKPGELFFGEGSRLTVL.

This sequence joins TRBV5-5 and TRBJ2-5, with TRBD1 matching 9 bases. The V segment lost 4 bases and the J segment 4 bases; nucleotides outside the gene matches: 5. In germline, CDR1 is SGHKS, CDR2 YYEKEE (reference sequence). This CDR3 has 14 residues. This CDR3 is CASSRGQGRETQYF. The CDR3 bases are TGTGCCAGCAGCCGAGGACAGGGGCGAGAGACCCAGTACTTC. The entire variable domain, with the rest obtained from reference TRBV5-5 and TRBJ2-5, is as follows: DAGVTQSPTHLIKTRGQQVTLRCSPISGHKSVSWYQQVLGQGPQFIFQYYEKEERGRGNFPDRFSARQFPNYSSELNVNALLLGDSALYLCASSRGQGRETQYFGPGTRLLVL.

This clonotype was detected a few times. J is TRBJ2-1 and V is TRBV14; the D is unclear. V was trimmed by 1 base and J by 0 bases, leaving 13 bases between them. The CDR3 has 17 residues. CDR1 is SGHDN and CDR2 is FVKESK in the germline V gene. CDR3 coding DNA: TGTGCCAGCAGCCAAGTGGTTGGCAGAGGCTCCTACAATGAGCAGTTCTTC. Residues: CASSQVVGRGSYNEQFF.

Only a few counts were recorded for this clonotype. The V gene is TRBV7-2, the J gene TRBJ2-2; D unresolved. The CDR3 loop spans 15 amino acids. Germline CDR1 and CDR2: SGHTA and FQGNSA. Deletions cut 0 bases from V and 2 bases from J, with 7 bases between. This CDR3 reads CASSLADVNTGELFF. In DNA form, the CDR3 reads TGTGCCAGCAGCTTAGCGGACGTTAACACCGGGGAGCTGTTTTTT.

This clonotype was picked up a small number of times. The genes are TRBV7-2 and TRBJ1-5; D is unresolved. Trimming took off 1 base at V and 7 bases at J, with 14 bases between the two ends. This CDR3 spans 15 amino acids. Germline V gene sequence: CDR1 SGHTA, CDR2 FQGNSA. The CDR3 region is CASSLVRGLEQPQHF. The DNA for the CDR3 is TGTGCCAGCAGCTTAGTACGAGGGCTGGAACAGCCCCAGCATTTT.

This clonotype occurred a few times. CDR3 nucleotides: TGCAGCGTGGAACCCTGGGGAACTGAAGCTTTCTTT. It encodes CSVEPWGTEAFF. The chain links TRBV29-1 to TRBJ1-1; no definite D call. The CDR3 loop spans 12 amino acids. V shed 6 bases and J shed 5 bases, with 13 bases lying between them. Germline V gene lookup returns CDR1 SQVTM and CDR2 ANQGSEA.